This record looks at one T cell receptor (beta chain) sequence and its context. Its antigen is currently not known. No base qualities exist here, and no much larger clone lies one base off it. The sample is drawn from a study of blood T cells in healthy people across ages (dated by TCRdb to the mid-2010s). At the level of the whole study: In model experiments, template switching captured about one uniquely barcoded TCR beta cDNA molecule for every two T cells. Age-related changes in TCR beta repertoire diversity were measured in the study by deep sequencing normalized with unique cDNA molecular identifiers. Four age groups were formed from the donors: young (average about 17 years), middle-aged (approximately 42), aged (about 62) and long-lived (around 82). The study analyzed two additional independent replicas of 1 million unique cDNA reads from the same blood draw for two donors, one aged 18 to 29 and one aged 80 or older. The paper as a whole reports these results and caveats: Compared with the aged group, the long-lived group had more naive CD4+ T cells, fewer expanded clones and increased TCR diversity, a pattern suggesting age selection. Estimates of total diversity from one million sequenced T cells were regarded as lower bounds and underestimates. Because the CMV infection status of the donors was unknown, age-related changes in expanded clonotypes may potentially have been confounded. As age increased, observed TCR beta diversity per million T cells dropped in a roughly linear way, and a significant reduction was already evident by age 40. The percentage of naive T cells measured by flow cytometry correlated strongly with observed TCR beta diversity. Since profiling was done on bulk unsorted PBMCs, naive and antigen-experienced compartments could not be conclusively compared.

Reading from cysteine to phenylalanine, the CDR3 counts 13 amino acids. CDR3 DNA is the only sequence kept; it has 39 bases, read in frame from the first base. CDR1 and CDR2 are drawn from the germline V gene: MDHEN, SYDVKM. V is cut by 4 bases and J by 5 bases, and the space between the germline ends is 12 bases. Receptors were amplified or captured by 5' RACE. Instrument used: Illumina HiSeq 2500. A second PCR of roughly 6 to 12 cycles was performed with a sample-barcoded 5' primer and a J-beta primer mix. A template-switch 5' adaptor carrying 12 random nucleotides introduced a unique molecular identifier onto each TCR beta cDNA molecule. At least 2.5 million CDR3-containing paired-end reads were obtained from each sample. All of the RNA was converted into first-strand cDNA using the Mint cDNA synthesis kit, with a TRBC-specific oligonucleotide serving as the primer. All cDNA was treated with uracil-DNA glycosylase and then went through a first 18-cycle PCR with the universal primers M1SS and BC2_uni_R. In the authors' own workflow: For normalization, 1 million high-quality reads were randomly selected from each sample, with every read carrying a distinct molecular identifier. Reads sharing molecular identifiers were discarded rather than binned into consensus sequences. CDR3 identification, clonotype clustering and error correction used MiTCR with a Q25 quality threshold and the strictest error-elimination algorithm. Lower-bound total TCR beta diversity was estimated with a nonparametric unseen species model using Euler transformation. The raw public reads went through TCRdb reprocessing: fastp at Q25, MiXCR clone calling, in-frame beta chains kept. Under each unique CDR3 protein, matching rows form one entry showing the most common genes and DNA. The V and J calls were not made by the authors but by TCRdb's processing. For this sample there are under 1,100,000 distinct CDR3 sequences; about 23% appear just once. The ten largest clones take up about 0.72% of the sample.

Systemically healthy Caucasian individuals from Russia, around 39 in total and aged about 6 to 100 years, were included as donors. Each donor gave ten milliliters of peripheral blood, drawn into EDTA-treated Vacutainer tubes. Ficoll-Paque density-gradient centrifugation was used to isolate PBMCs, with at least 6 million per sample. Trizol reagent was used to extract total RNA from the PBMCs, yielding at least 5.5 micrograms per sample. The percentages of naive CD45RAhigh/CD27high T cells were determined by flow cytometry on a PBMC aliquot from every donor. These data were likewise used in another study, on T cells of mothers and their children. As the second publication notes: The donors were nine systemically healthy Caucasian individuals, made up of three mothers and their six children. cDNA synthesis used all of the extracted RNA, with around 1.5 ug of RNA in each 15 ul reaction. In the second PCR, the M1S primer added sample barcodes and 2-4 random nucleotides. Over 8 million TCR beta CDR3 reads came from each mother, compared with a few million reads from each child. Thymic selection shapes the output of TCR recombination in a similar way in related and unrelated pairs, and inherited differences have a minor effect. Normalized repertoire overlap in related mother-child pairs was always slightly higher than in unrelated mother-child pairs, but the difference was never significant. Persistent microchimeric T cell clones were not detected, at a sensitivity of 85 to 100 clones per million clonotypes. To look for features that set related mother-child pairs apart from unrelated individuals, the researchers ran deep NGS to compare the TCR beta repertoires of mothers and children. Mothers averaged roughly 36 +/- 4 years of age and children averaged around 11 +/- 4 years. Libraries were sequenced on Illumina HiSeq 2000 with 100+100 nt paired-end reads after adapter ligation with NEBNext reagents. To prevent cross-contamination, the mother and child libraries were prepared one month apart and sequenced in separate runs. For each donor, somewhere between roughly 450,000 and 2,000,000 distinct TCR beta clonotypes were identified. Naive TCR beta clonotypes were estimated from low-frequency clonotypes matched to each donor's FACS-determined naive share, without sorting.

This receptor chain uses TRBV28 and TRBJ2-7; matching of 5 bases hints at TRBD1 as the D gene. Sequencing input: blood. The source of this sequence is a girl aged 2 to 10 in good health. The nucleotide sequence is TGTGCCAGCAGTTCAGGGATCATACACGAGCAGTACTTC. Translated, it reads CASSSGIIHEQYF.